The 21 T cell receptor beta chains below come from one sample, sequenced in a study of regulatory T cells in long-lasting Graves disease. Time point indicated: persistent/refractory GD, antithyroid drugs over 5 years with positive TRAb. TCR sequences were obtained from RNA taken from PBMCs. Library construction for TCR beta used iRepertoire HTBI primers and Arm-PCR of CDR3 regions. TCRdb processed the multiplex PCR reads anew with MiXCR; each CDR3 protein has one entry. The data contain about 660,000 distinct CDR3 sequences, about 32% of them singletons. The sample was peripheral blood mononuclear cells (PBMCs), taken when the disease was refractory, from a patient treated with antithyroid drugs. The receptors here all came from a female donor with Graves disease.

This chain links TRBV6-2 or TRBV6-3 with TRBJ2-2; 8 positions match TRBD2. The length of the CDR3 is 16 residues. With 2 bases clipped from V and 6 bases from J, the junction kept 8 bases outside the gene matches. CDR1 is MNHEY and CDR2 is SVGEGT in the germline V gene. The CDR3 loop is CASSYGLAGRPGELFF. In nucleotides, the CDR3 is TGTGCCAGCAGTTACGGGCTAGCGGGCCGCCCCGGGGAGCTGTTTTTT.

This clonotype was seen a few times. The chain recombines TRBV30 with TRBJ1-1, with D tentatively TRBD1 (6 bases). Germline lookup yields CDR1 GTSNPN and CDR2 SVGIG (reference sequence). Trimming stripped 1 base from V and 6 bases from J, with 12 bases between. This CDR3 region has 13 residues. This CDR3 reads CAWSAGQFPEAFF. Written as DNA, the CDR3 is TGTGCCTGGAGTGCGGGACAATTCCCTGAAGCTTTCTTT.

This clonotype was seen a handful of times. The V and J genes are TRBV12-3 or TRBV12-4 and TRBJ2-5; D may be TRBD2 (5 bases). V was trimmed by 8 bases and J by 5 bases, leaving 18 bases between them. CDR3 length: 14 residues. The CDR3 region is CASCGPPSRETQYF. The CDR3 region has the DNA TGTGCCAGCTGCGGGCCCCCGAGCCGGGAGACCCAGTACTTC.

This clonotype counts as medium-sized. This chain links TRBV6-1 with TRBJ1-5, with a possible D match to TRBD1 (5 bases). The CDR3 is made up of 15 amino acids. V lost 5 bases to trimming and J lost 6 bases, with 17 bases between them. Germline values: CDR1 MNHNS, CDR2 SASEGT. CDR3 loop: CASSPRDRRSQPQHF. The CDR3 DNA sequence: TGTGCCAGCAGTCCCCGGGACCGGCGGTCTCAGCCCCAGCATTTT.

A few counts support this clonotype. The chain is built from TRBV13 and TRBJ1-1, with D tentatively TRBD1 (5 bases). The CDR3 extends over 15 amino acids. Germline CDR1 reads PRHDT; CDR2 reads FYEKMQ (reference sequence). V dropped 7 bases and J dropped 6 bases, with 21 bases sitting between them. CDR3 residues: CASTTSPKGGAEAFF. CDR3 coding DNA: TGTGCCAGCACCACTTCCCCAAAAGGAGGGGCTGAAGCTTTCTTT.

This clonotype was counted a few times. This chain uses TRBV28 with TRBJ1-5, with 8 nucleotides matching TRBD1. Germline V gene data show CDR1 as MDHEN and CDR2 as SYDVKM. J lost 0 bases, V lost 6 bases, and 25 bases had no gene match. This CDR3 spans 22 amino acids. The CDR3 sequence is CASRLPGTGNFRGSYSNQPQHF. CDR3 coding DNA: TGTGCCAGCAGGCTCCCCGGGACAGGTAACTTCAGGGGAAGTTATAGCAATCAGCCCCAGCATTTT.

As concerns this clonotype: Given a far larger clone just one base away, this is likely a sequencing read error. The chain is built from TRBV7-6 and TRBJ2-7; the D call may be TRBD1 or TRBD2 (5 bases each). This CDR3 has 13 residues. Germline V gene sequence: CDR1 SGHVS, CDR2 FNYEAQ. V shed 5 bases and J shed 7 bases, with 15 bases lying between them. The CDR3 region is CASSRARGWEQYF. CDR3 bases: TGTGCCAGCAGCCGAGCGAGGGGTTGGGAGCAGTACTTC.

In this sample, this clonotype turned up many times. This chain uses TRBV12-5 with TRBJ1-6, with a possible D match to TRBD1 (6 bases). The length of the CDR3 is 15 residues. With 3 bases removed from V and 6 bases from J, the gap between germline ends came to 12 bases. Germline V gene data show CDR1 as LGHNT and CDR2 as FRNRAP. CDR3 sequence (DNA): TGTGCTAGTGGTTTCGGACAGTCTTTTAATTCACCCCTCCACTTT. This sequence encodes CASGFGQSFNSPLHF.

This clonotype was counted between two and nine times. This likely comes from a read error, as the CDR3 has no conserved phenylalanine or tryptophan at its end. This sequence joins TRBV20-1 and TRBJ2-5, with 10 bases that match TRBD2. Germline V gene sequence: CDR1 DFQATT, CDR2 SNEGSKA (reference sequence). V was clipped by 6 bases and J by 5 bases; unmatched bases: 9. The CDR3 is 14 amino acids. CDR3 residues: CSATLAGVDETQYL. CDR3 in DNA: TGCAGTGCCACCCTAGCGGGAGTAGATGAGACCCAGTACCTC.

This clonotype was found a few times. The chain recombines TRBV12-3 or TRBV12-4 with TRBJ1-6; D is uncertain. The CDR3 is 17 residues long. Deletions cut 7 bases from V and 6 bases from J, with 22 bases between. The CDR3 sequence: CASNIRSGPLSNSPLHF. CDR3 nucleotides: TGTGCCAGCAATATCAGATCCGGGCCCCTAAGTAATTCACCCCTCCACTTT.

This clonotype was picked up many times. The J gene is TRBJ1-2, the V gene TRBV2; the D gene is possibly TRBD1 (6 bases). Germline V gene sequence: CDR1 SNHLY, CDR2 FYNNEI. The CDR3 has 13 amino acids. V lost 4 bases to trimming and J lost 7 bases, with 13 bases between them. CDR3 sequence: CASSVTGFPGYTF. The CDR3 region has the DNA TGTGCCAGCAGTGTTACAGGGTTCCCTGGCTACACCTTC.

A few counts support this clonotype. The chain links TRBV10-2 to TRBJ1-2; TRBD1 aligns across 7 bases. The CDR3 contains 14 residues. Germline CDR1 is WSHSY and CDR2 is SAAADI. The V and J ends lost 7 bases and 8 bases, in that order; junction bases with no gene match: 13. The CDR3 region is CASTRDSQSGGYTF. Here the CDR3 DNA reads TGCGCCAGCACTAGGGACAGCCAGTCGGGGGGCTACACCTTC.

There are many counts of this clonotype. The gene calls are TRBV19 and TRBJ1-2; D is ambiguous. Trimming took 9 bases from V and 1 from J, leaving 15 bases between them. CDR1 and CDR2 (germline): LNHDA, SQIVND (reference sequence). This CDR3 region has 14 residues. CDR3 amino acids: CASRSGRNNYGYTF. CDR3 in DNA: TGTGCCAGCAGGTCAGGACGGAATAACTATGGCTACACCTTC.

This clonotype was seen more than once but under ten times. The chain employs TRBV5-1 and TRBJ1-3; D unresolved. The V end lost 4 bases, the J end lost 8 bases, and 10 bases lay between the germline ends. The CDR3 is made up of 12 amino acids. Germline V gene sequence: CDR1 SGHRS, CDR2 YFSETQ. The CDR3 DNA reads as TGCGCCAGCAGCCCCGAAGGTGACACCATATATTTT. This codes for CASSPEGDTIYF.

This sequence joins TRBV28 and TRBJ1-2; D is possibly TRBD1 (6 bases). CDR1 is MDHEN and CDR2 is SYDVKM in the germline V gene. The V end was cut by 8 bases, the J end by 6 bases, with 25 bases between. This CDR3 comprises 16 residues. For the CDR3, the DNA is TGTGCCAGCTCACCACCGCGGACAGAAAAGGCGGATGGCTACACCTTC. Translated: CASSPPRTEKADGYTF.

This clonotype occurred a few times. CDR3 region: CASTHGLAGVGWCLETQYF. For the CDR3, the DNA is TGTGCCAGCACCCACGGACTAGCGGGAGTTGGTTGGTGTCTGGAGACCCAGTACTTC. The chain combines TRBV6-1 with TRBJ2-5; 13 bases are a match to TRBD2. This CDR3 is 19 amino acids long. The junction had 19 bases not matched to a gene; V was cut back by 7 bases and J by 5 bases. Germline CDR1 and CDR2: MNHNS and SASEGT.

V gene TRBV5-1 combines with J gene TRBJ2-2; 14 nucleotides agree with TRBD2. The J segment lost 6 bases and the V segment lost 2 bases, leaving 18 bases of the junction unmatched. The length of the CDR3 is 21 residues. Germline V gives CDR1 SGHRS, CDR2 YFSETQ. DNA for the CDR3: TGCGCCAGCAGCTTACCGGCATTTGCATGGGGACTAGCGGGAGATCCCGGGGAGCTGTTTTTT. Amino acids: CASSLPAFAWGLAGDPGELFF.

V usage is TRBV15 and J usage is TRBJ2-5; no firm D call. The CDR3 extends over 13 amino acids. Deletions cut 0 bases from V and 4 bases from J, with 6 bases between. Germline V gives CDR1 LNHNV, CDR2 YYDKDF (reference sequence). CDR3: CATSREQAETQYF. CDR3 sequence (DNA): TGTGCCACCAGCAGAGAGCAAGCAGAGACCCAGTACTTC.

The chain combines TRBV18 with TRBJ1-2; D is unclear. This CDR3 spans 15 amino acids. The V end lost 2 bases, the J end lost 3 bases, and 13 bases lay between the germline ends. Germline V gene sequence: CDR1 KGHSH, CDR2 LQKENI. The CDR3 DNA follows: TGTGCCAGCTCACCAACCAGGACGGGAGACTATGGCTACACCTTC. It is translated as CASSPTRTGDYGYTF.

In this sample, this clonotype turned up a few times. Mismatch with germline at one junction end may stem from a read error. The CDR3 region has the DNA TGCGCCAGCAGCGTGAGCCGATCGCCGGGACTGGGGAAAATCATTCAGTACTTC. Amino acids: CASSVSRSPGLGKIIQYF. The J gene is TRBJ2-4, the V gene TRBV5-1; the D gene is possibly TRBD2 (6 bases). The V gene's germline CDR1 is SGHRS and CDR2 YFSETQ. The CDR3 loop spans 18 amino acids.

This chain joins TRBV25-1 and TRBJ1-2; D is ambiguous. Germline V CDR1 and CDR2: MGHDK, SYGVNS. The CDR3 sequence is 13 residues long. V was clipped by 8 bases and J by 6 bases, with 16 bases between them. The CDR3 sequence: CASEGLGWNGYTF. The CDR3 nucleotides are TGTGCCAGCGAGGGCCTAGGGTGGAATGGCTACACCTTC.